One and the same sample provided the 2 T cell receptor beta chains below, sequenced in a study of CD8+ T cells in alopecia areata. The treatment: oral pan-JAK inhibitor, 5-10 mg twice daily. RNA, once extracted, was reverse transcribed into cDNA for use as the sequencing template. Sequenced by immunoSEQ multiplex PCR; TCRdb stores in-frame clones only, minus some. The data show around 140,000 clones, with roughly 50% seen just once and 15% to 20% held by the top ten. The sequenced sample was CD8+ T cells sorted from blood, obtained at week 4, from a patient treated with tofacitinib. These receptors all come from a human donor with alopecia areata.

This clone was picked up a small number of times. The V call is TRBV6-6, the J call TRBJ2-5; D not certain. The V and J ends lost 4 bases and 2 bases respectively, with 5 bases between them. The V gene's germline CDR1 is MNHNY and CDR2 SVGAGI (reference sequence). The CDR3 covers 12 residues. The CDR3 DNA sequence: TGTGCCAGCAGTTCCTTACAAGAGACCCAGTACTTC. Translating gives CASSSLQETQYF.

V gene TRBV6-4 combines with J gene TRBJ1-1; D unresolved. The CDR3 extends over 13 amino acids. V shed 2 bases and J shed 1 base, with 5 bases lying between them. CDR1 MRHNA and CDR2 SNTAGT come from the germline V gene. CDR3 residues: CASSDKENTEAFF. Here the CDR3 DNA reads TGTGCCAGCAGTGACAAAGAGAACACTGAAGCTTTCTTT.